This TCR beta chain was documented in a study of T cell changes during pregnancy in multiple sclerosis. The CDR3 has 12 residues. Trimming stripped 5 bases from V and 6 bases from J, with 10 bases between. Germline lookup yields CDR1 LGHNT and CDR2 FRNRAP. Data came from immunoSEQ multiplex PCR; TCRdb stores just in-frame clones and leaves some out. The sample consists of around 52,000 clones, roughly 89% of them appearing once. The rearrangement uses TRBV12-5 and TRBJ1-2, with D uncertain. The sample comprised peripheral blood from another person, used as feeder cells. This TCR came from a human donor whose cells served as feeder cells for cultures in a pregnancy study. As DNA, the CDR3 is TGTGCTAGTGGTCCCATGAATCATGGCTACACCTTC. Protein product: CASGPMNHGYTF.